Given below is one T cell receptor beta chain in context. Its antigen is unknown. Germline trimming cut 2 bases from V and 2 bases from J; bases unmatched to any gene: 2. The CDR3 covers 13 residues. Germline CDR1 reads GTSNPN; CDR2 reads SVGIG (reference sequence). The data stem from a study of cytomegalovirus exposure and HLA in healthy donors. Broader study findings: Cytomegalovirus status, reportedly, was diagnosed with high specificity and sensitivity by the classifier. The tendency of first-cohort TCR clusters to co-occur in the 110 or so validation repertoires emerged from a later analysis.

TCRdb keeps only in-frame clones here, not all; method: immunoSEQ multiplex PCR. In the table there are more than 90,000 clones, more than 70% of which are singletons. This clonotype originated in a man aged 18 to 29 in good health and CMV-seronegative. The chain is built from TRBV30 and TRBJ1-2, with TRBD1 matching 7 bases. Sequenced: PBMCs. Here the CDR3 DNA reads TGTGCCTGGAGTCAACAGGGGAACTATGGCTACACCTTC. Translated: CAWSQQGNYGYTF.